The rows below give T cell receptor beta chains drawn from one sample of a study of response to subunit inactivated influenza vaccine. TCRdb recomputed calls from the RT-PCR reads with MiXCR, one row per CDR3 protein. The profile shows about 530,000 distinct CDR3 sequences, 10% to 15% of them singletons. This specimen consisted of PBMCs from blood, obtained on the day of vaccination. Receptors originate from a man in his fifties or sixties who received an inactivated influenza vaccine. CDR3s include the opening cysteine and the closing phenylalanine or tryptophan. Fields, in order: clone size, V gene, D gene, J gene, CDR3 protein, CDR3 DNA. D genes are given only for firm matches. Clone size is given for some rows only: seen once, a few or many times, or a class if the clone is expanded.

size: .
V: TRBV9
D: .
J: TRBJ2-7
CDR3: CASSVSPASSYEQYF
DNA: TGTGCCAGCAGCGTAAGTCCAGCGAGCTCCTACGAGCAGTACTTC

size: few
V: TRBV7-9
D: .
J: TRBJ2-3
CDR3: CASSRVLGEAYF
DNA: TGTGCCAGCAGCCGAGTGCTGGGGGAAGCGTATTTT

size: few
V: TRBV3-1
D: TRBD2
J: TRBJ2-3
CDR3: CASSQSGGRLSTDTQYF
DNA: TGTGCCAGCAGCCAGAGCGGGGGGCGACTTAGCACAGATACGCAGTATTTT

size: few
V: TRBV5-1
D: TRBD2
J: TRBJ2-1
CDR3: CASSLTSGSGNNEQFF
DNA: TGCGCCAGCAGCTTGACTAGCGGGAGTGGTAACAATGAGCAGTTCTTC

size: many
V: TRBV10-3
D: .
J: TRBJ2-5
CDR3: CAISESSETQYF
DNA: TGTGCCATCAGTGAATCATCAGAGACCCAGTACTTC

size: .
V: TRBV7-6
D: .
J: TRBJ2-3
CDR3: CASSSYRALDTQYF
DNA: TGTGCCAGCAGCTCTTACCGGGCCTTAGATACGCAGTATTTT

size: .
V: TRBV7-9
D: TRBD1
J: TRBJ2-7
CDR3: CASSPPGQKSYEQYF
DNA: TGTGCCAGCAGCCCGCCGGGACAGAAATCCTACGAGCAGTACTTC

size: few
V: TRBV5-1
D: TRBD1
J: TRBJ1-1
CDR3: CASSSGTAHDTEAFF
DNA: TGCGCCAGCAGCTCGGGGACAGCCCACGACACTGAAGCTTTCTTT

size: .
V: TRBV23-1
D: .
J: TRBJ2-7
CDR3: CASFSRTPYEQYF
DNA: TGCGCCAGCTTCTCCAGAACCCCCTACGAGCAGTACTTC

size: few
V: TRBV7-2
D: TRBD2
J: TRBJ2-3
CDR3: CASSKLAGVQDTQYF
DNA: TGTGCCAGCAGCAAACTAGCGGGAGTACAAGATACGCAGTATTTT

size: many
V: TRBV3-1
D: TRBD2
J: TRBJ2-1
CDR3: CASSHDGLALSSYNEQFF
DNA: TGTGCCAGCAGCCATGACGGACTAGCCCTAAGCTCCTACAATGAGCAGTTCTTC

size: many
V: TRBV15
D: .
J: TRBJ2-3
CDR3: CATSRDREGTDTQYF
DNA: TGTGCCACCAGCAGAGATCGAGAAGGCACAGATACGCAGTATTTT

size: few
V: TRBV12-3/TRBV12-4
D: TRBD2
J: TRBJ2-1
CDR3: CASSRLAGEVDEQFF
DNA: TGTGCCAGCAGCCGACTAGCGGGAGAGGTCGATGAGCAGTTCTTC

size: few
V: TRBV28
D: TRBD1
J: TRBJ2-2
CDR3: CASMGQGANTGELFF
DNA: TGTGCCAGCATGGGACAGGGGGCGAACACCGGGGAGCTGTTTTTT

size: .
V: TRBV5-1
D: TRBD2
J: TRBJ2-2
CDR3: CASSVRGVNTGELFF
DNA: TGCGCCAGCAGCGTACGGGGGGTTAACACCGGGGAGCTGTTTTTT

size: many
V: TRBV20-1
D: .
J: TRBJ1-5
CDR3: CSARDSNQPQHF
DNA: TGCAGTGCTAGAGATAGCAATCAGCCCCAGCATTTT

size: many
V: TRBV12-3/TRBV12-4
D: TRBD2
J: TRBJ2-7
CDR3: CASTSWGLAGTYEQYF
DNA: TGTGCCAGCACCTCCTGGGGACTAGCGGGGACCTACGAGCAGTACTTC